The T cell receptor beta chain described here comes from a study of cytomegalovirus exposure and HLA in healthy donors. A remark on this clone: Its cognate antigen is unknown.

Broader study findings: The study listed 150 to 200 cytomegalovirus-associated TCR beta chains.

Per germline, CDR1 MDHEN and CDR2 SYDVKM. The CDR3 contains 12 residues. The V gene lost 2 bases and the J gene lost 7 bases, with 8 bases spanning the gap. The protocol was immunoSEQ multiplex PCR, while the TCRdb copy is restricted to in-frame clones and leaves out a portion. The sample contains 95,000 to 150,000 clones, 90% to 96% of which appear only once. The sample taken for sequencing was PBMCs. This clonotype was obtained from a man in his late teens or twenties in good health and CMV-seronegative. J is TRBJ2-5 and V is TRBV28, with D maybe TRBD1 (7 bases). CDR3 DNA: TGTGCCAGCAGTTTACAGGGGGGGACCCAGTACTTC. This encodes CASSLQGGTQYF.